The present T cell receptor (beta chain) was sequenced within a study of control samples from healthy donors and cancer patients. Sequenced by immunoSEQ multiplex PCR; TCRdb stores in-frame clones only, minus some. The sample includes roughly 100,000 clones, about 88% of them seen just once. The receptor's source is a woman in her forties or fifties in good health. The sample consisted of blood.

For the CDR3, the DNA is TGCGCCAGCAAACTAGCGGGAGGGACCACAGATACGCAGTATTTT. Its translation is CASKLAGGTTDTQYF. This chain connects TRBV5-1 to TRBJ2-3; 13 nucleotides line up with TRBD2. The germline V gene encodes CDR1 SGHRS and CDR2 YFSETQ. The junction had 3 bases not matched to a gene; V was cut back by 6 bases and J by 2 bases. The CDR3 runs to 15 residues.